This T cell receptor beta chain was observed in a study of technical replicates of blood from a handful of donors. V was pared by 3 bases and J by 1 base, with 12 bases of the junction left unmatched. Germline CDR1 and CDR2: MGHRA and YSYEKL. The CDR3 loop spans 17 amino acids. Produced via immunoSEQ multiplex PCR; TCRdb's table is partial and in-frame only. The data show around 76,000 clones, with roughly nine tenths seen just once and around 0.24% held by the top ten. The sequence was collected from a human donor in good health. The rearrangement links TRBV4-1 to TRBJ2-7; 7 bases fit TRBD1. Sequenced material: T cells isolated from PBMCs. The CDR3 loop is CASSQRQGRGTSYEQYF. As DNA, the CDR3 is TGCGCCAGCAGCCAGAGACAGGGTCGGGGCACATCCTACGAGCAGTACTTC.